These 11 T cell receptor beta chains were sequenced from one sample in a study of T cell changes during pregnancy in multiple sclerosis. Assay used: immunoSEQ multiplex PCR; TCRdb lists only in-frame clones, some missing. This sample has around 49,000 clones, with 80% to 95% found just once. Material: CD4+ T cells from peripheral blood mononuclear cells, obtained after pregnancy. All receptors derive from a female donor in good health, enrolled as a control in a pregnancy study.

In this sample, this clone turned up a few times. The CDR3 bases are TGTGCCAGCAGTTACGACGTGGGGGGTGAAGCTTTCTTT. It yields the protein CASSYDVGGEAFF. The J gene is TRBJ1-1, the V gene TRBV6-5; D might be TRBD1 (5 bases). The CDR3 is 13 residues long. The germline V gene encodes CDR1 MNHEY and CDR2 SVGAGI. Trimming took 2 bases from V and 7 from J, leaving 11 bases between them.

The chain uses TRBV30 and TRBJ1-5; D possibly corresponds to TRBD1 (5 bases). Trimming left V 3 bases short and J 1 base short, with 10 bases between. Germline CDR1 reads GTSNPN; CDR2 reads SVGIG (reference sequence). CDR3 length: 14 residues. CDR3 coding DNA: TGTGCCTGGAGCACGGGGGGAAGCAATCAGCCCCAGCATTTT. Its translation is CAWSTGGSNQPQHF.

The chain links TRBV6-5 to TRBJ1-4; 8 bases map to TRBD1. Germline trimming cut 1 base from V and 3 bases from J; bases unmatched to any gene: 4. This CDR3 spans 16 amino acids. CDR1 and CDR2 from the germline V gene are MNHEY and SVGAGI. CDR3 coding DNA: TGTGCCAGCAGTTACTTACCACAGGGGGCTAATGAAAAACTGTTTTTT. This encodes CASSYLPQGANEKLFF.

The rearrangement uses TRBV2 and TRBJ1-2; D ambiguous. The CDR3 runs 14 residues. The ends were cut back, 6 bases at V and 2 bases at J, with 13 bases in the middle. The germline gives CDR1 SNHLY, CDR2 FYNNEI. The CDR3 coding sequence is TGTGCCAGCAGCCAACGGGAAAGAAACTATGGCTACACCTTC. It yields the protein CASSQRERNYGYTF. The full variable domain, with the rest looked up from reference TRBV2 and TRBJ1-2, is EPEVTQTPSHQVTQMGQEVILRCVPISNHLYFYWYRQILGQKVEFLVSFYNNEISEKSEIFDDQFSVERPDGSNFTLKIRSTKLEDSAMYFCASSQRERNYGYTFGSGTRLTVV.

The chain uses TRBV5-6 and TRBJ2-4; D not certain. Germline lookup yields CDR1 SGHDT and CDR2 YYEEEE. V lost 0 bases and J 0 bases, leaving 7 bases between the germline ends. This CDR3 comprises 15 residues. CDR3 region: CASSLGRLAKNIQYF. The CDR3 DNA sequence: TGTGCCAGCAGCTTGGGCAGACTAGCCAAAAACATTCAGTACTTC.

The chain links TRBV7-6 to TRBJ2-1, with 11 bases identical to TRBD2. There are 16 residues in the CDR3. Germline trimming cut 5 bases from V and 6 bases from J; bases unmatched to any gene: 9. CDR1 is SGHVS and CDR2 is FNYEAQ in the germline V gene. CDR3 region: CASSPHSGRAFNEQFF. CDR3 nucleotides: TGTGCCAGCAGCCCCCATAGCGGGAGGGCCTTCAATGAGCAGTTCTTC.

This chain uses TRBV28 with TRBJ1-2; D may be TRBD1 (6 bases). The CDR3 has 16 amino acids. The ends were cut back, 5 bases at V and 2 bases at J, with 18 bases in the middle. The germline gives CDR1 MDHEN, CDR2 SYDVKM. CDR3 nucleotide sequence: TGTGCCAGCAGTCGCAACCCTTCAGGGGCGAACTATGGCTACACCTTC. It yields the protein CASSRNPSGANYGYTF.

This chain joins TRBV4-1 and TRBJ1-2; 7 positions agree with TRBD1. Trimming cost V 3 bases and J 4 bases; bases outside gene matches: 2. CDR3 length: 13 residues. CDR1 MGHRA and CDR2 YSYEKL come from the germline V gene. The CDR3 DNA follows: TGCGCCAGCAGCCAGGGACAGTTCTATGGCTACACCTTC. Residues: CASSQGQFYGYTF.

The rearrangement uses TRBV4-2 and TRBJ2-7; TRBD1 might be the D (6 bases). This CDR3 spans 15 amino acids. Germline V gives CDR1 LGHNA, CDR2 YNFKEQ. Trimming took 1 base from V and 3 from J, leaving 13 bases between them. In DNA form, the CDR3 reads TGTGCCAGCAGCCAAGGGCAGGGGTCCTACTACGAGCAGTACTTC. Amino acids: CASSQGQGSYYEQYF.

The chain is built from TRBV9 and TRBJ1-2, with D unclear. V gave up 0 bases and J gave up 3 bases, with 12 bases separating them. Germline V gives CDR1 SGDLS, CDR2 YYNGEE. This CDR3 contains 15 residues. The CDR3 coding sequence is TGTGCCAGCAGCGTAGGGGTCCCCGGGGACTATGGCTACACCTTC. This gives the protein CASSVGVPGDYGYTF.

J is TRBJ1-2 and V is TRBV19; D may be TRBD1 (6 bases). The CDR3 runs 17 residues. CDR1 and CDR2 from the germline V gene are LNHDA and SQIVND (reference sequence). Trimming took off 7 bases at V and 1 base at J, with 22 bases between the two ends. CDR3 sequence: CASNPGDSTYLNYGYTF. CDR3 in DNA: TGTGCCAGTAACCCAGGGGATTCCACTTACCTTAACTATGGCTACACCTTC.